This TCR beta chain was found in a study of T-cell memory formation after mild COVID-19 (dated by TCRdb to the early 2020s). Regarding the complete study: TCR sequence clusters from the two donors were largely donor specific. In a couple of donors, T-cell clones that expanded and contracted after mild COVID-19 were tracked by sequencing TCRalpha and TCRbeta repertoires over time. The cohort was made up of two young adult volunteers, one female and one male, who were previously healthy. What the work shows at the level of the full study, not this receptor alone: Some responding clones were detected in pre-infection memory, which suggested that pre-existing cross-reactive memory T cells had joined the SARS-CoV-2 response. SARS-CoV-2 specificity was not confirmed for the second-wave clones peaking on day 37. The study included only a couple of mild cases, and larger cohorts that include severe cases with pre-infection samples were judged to be necessary. Clones that contracted from day 15 to 85 showed balanced CD4/CD8 phenotypes, whereas a second wave of clones that expanded from day 15 to 37 leaned towards CD4+. Contracting CD4+ clones appeared mostly in the CM and EM memory subsets, whereas CD8+ clones were enriched in EMRA.

The CDR3 runs 12 amino acids, cysteine and phenylalanine included. The entry retains the CDR3 DNA only, 36 bases that are in frame from base 1. Via the germline V gene, CDR1 is SNHLY and CDR2 FYNNEI. At the junction V is shortened by 7 bases and J by 4 bases, with 9 bases in between. Sequencing instrument: Illumina NovaSeq 6000. TCRalpha and TCRbeta cDNA libraries were built by 5'RACE with constant-segment primers, adding sample barcodes and unique molecular identifiers. Trizol reagent was used to extract RNA from every sample. Library amplification was performed in two PCR steps, and a second sample barcode and Illumina TruSeq adapters were introduced in the second step. The libraries were sequenced on an Illumina NovaSeq using 2 x 150 bp paired-end reads. Under the source paper's analysis protocol: With migec v1.2.7, reads were demultiplexed and then collapsed into UMI-guided consensus sequences. Using mixcr v2.1.11, UMI consensuses were aligned to TRA and TRB V and J templates and then assembled into clonotypes. Clonotypes were classified as expanded or contracted when called significant by both edgeR and NoisET, with noise models trained on biological replicates. For edgeR calls, a false discovery rate-adjusted p below 0.01 and a log2 fold-change threshold of 1 were applied. As an exploratory analysis of dynamics, max-normalized trajectories of the 1000 most abundant clonotypes were examined by PCA with hierarchical clustering. Separately sequenced CD4+ and CD8+ repertoires were used to assign a CD4 or CD8 phenotype to each responding clone. The public sequencing data were trimmed at Q25 with fastp and processed into clonotypes with MiXCR by TCRdb, which kept only in-frame beta chains. Records with the same CDR3 protein are collapsed into one entry carrying the most frequent genes and DNA. V and J calls and clone size were set by TCRdb, not the authors. The sample table shows around 300,000 distinct CDR3 sequences, and 8% to 10% are seen once. About 20% of the sample rests with the top ten.

Comment on this clonotype: The antigen it binds to is not known. Per-nucleotide qualities are absent, and no much larger clonotype sits a single base away.

Ficoll-Paque density gradient centrifugation was the method used to isolate PBMCs. The receptor's source is a man aged 18 to 29 who had mild COVID-19 (a few samples of this study predate the infection). The sample titles of this study are shuffled in the database, so cell type and time point are left out; the donor was told from shared clones. This sequence uses TRBV2 and TRBJ2-3; no confident D gene assignment can be made. Sequencing was performed on PBMCs or a T cell subset sorted from them (not recorded which). The CDR3 reads CASKYGSDTQYF. The DNA sequence is as follows: TGTGCCAGCAAGTACGGTTCAGATACGCAGTATTTT. With the rest looked up from the reference TRBV2 and TRBJ2-3 genes rather than sequenced, the full variable domain is EPEVTQTPSHQVTQMGQEVILRCVPISNHLYFYWYRQILGQKVEFLVSFYNNEISEKSEIFDDQFSVERPDGSNFTLKIRSTKLEDSAMYFCASKYGSDTQYFGPGTRLTVL.